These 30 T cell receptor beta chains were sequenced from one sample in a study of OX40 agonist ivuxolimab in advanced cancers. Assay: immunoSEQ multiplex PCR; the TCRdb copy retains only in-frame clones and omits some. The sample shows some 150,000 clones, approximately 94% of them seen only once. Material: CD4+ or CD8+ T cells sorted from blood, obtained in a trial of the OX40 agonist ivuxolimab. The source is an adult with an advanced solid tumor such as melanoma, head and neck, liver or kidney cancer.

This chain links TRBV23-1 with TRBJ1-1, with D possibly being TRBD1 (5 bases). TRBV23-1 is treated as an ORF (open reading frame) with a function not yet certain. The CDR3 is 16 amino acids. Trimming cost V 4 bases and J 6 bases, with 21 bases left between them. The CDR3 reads CASSPPLGGGLSEAFF. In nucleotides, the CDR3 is TGCGCCAGCAGTCCTCCCCTCGGGGGAGGATTATCTGAAGCTTTCTTT.

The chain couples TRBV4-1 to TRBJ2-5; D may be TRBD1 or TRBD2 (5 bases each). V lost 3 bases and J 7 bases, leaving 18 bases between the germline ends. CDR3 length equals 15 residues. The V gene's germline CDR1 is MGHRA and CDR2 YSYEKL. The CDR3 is CASSHAGAPAGTQYF. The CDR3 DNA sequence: TGCGCCAGCAGCCACGCCGGGGCCCCGGCCGGGACCCAGTACTTC.

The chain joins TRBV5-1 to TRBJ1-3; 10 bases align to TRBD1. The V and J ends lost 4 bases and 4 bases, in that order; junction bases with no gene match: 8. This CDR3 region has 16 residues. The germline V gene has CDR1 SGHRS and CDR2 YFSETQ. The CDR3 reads CASSQPGQGRGNTIYF. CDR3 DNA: TGCGCCAGCAGCCAGCCGGGACAGGGGCGAGGAAACACCATATATTTT. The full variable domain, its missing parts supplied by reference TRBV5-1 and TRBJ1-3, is KAGVTQTPRYLIKTRGQQVTLSCSPISGHRSVSWYQQTPGQGLQFLFEYFSETQRNKGNFPGRFSGRQFSNSRSEMNVSTLELGDSALYLCASSQPGQGRGNTIYFGEGSWLTVV.

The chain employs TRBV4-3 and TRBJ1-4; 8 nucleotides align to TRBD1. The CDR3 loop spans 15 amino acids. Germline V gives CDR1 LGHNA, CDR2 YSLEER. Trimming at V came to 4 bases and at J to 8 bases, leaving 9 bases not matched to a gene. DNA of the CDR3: TGCGCCAGCAGCCGACAAGACAGGGGTAGCGAAAAACTGTTTTTT. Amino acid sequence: CASSRQDRGSEKLFF.

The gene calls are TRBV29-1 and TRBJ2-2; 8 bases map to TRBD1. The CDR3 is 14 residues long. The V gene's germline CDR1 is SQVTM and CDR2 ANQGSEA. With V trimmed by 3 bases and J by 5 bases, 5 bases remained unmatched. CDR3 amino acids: CSVDRGRTTGELFF. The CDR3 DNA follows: TGCAGCGTTGACAGGGGGCGTACGACCGGGGAGCTGTTTTTT.

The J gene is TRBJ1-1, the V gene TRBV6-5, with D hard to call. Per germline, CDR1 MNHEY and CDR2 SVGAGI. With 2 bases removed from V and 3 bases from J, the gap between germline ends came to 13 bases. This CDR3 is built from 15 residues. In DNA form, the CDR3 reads TGTGCCAGCAGTTACGACTGGGAATGGGACACTGAAGCTTTCTTT. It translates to CASSYDWEWDTEAFF.

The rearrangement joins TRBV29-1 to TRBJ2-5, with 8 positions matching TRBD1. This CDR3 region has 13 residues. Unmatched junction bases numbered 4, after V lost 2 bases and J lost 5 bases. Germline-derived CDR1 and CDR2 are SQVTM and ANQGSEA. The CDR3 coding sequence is TGCAGCGTTGAACTCAACAGGGGGGAGACCCAGTACTTC. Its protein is CSVELNRGETQYF.

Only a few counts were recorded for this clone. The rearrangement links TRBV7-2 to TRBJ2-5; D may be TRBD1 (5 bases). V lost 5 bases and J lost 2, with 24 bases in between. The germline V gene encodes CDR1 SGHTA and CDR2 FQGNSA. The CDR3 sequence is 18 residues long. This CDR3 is CASSLTRLWGRAQETQYF. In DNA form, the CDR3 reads TGTGCCAGCAGCCTCACCCGCCTATGGGGCAGGGCTCAAGAGACCCAGTACTTC.

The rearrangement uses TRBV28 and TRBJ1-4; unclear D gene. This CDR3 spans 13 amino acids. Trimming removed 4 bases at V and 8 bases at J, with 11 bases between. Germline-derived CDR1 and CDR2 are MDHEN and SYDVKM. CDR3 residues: CASSSQVREKLFF. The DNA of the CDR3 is TGTGCCAGCAGTTCCCAGGTTAGGGAAAAACTGTTTTTT.

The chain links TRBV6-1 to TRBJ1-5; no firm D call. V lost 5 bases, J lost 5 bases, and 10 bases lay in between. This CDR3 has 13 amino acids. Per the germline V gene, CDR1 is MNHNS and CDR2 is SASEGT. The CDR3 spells CASSLIRDQPQHF. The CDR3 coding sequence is TGTGCCAGCAGTTTAATCCGAGATCAGCCCCAGCATTTT.

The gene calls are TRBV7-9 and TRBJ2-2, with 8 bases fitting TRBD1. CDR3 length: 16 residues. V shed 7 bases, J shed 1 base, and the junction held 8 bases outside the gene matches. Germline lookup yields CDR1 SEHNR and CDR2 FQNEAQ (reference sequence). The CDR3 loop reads CASIQVGTGNTGELFF. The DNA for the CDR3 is TGTGCCAGCATCCAGGTGGGGACAGGGAACACCGGGGAGCTGTTTTTT.

This chain's CDR3 is CASSSRLAGVGEQYF. The CDR3 DNA sequence: TGTGCCAGCAGCTCACGACTAGCGGGAGTGGGCGAGCAGTACTTC. The V call is TRBV7-2, the J call TRBJ2-7, with 12 positions matching TRBD2. The V segment lost 4 bases and the J segment 6 bases; nucleotides outside the gene matches: 7. Germline lookup yields CDR1 SGHTA and CDR2 FQGNSA. The CDR3 covers 15 residues. Using reference TRBV7-2 and TRBJ2-7 for the parts outside the CDR3, the full variable domain is GAGVSQSPSNKVTEKGKDVELRCDPISGHTALYWYRQSLGQGLEFLIYFQGNSAPDKSGLPSDRFSAERTGGSVSTLTIQRTQQEDSAVYLCASSSRLAGVGEQYFGPGTRLTVT.

This chain's CDR3 is CASSSGGGQETQYF. In nucleotides, the CDR3 is TGTGCCAGCAGTAGCGGGGGAGGACAAGAGACCCAGTACTTC. The chain couples TRBV2 to TRBJ2-5, with 8 bases that match TRBD2. The germline gives CDR1 SNHLY, CDR2 FYNNEI. CDR3 length: 14 amino acids. Unmatched junction bases numbered 4, after V lost 5 bases and J lost 2 bases.

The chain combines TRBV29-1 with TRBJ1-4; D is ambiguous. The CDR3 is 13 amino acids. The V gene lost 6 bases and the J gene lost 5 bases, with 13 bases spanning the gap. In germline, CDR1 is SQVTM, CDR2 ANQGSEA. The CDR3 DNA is TGCAGCGTCGGACGATCTGGGAATGAAAAACTGTTTTTT. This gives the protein CSVGRSGNEKLFF.

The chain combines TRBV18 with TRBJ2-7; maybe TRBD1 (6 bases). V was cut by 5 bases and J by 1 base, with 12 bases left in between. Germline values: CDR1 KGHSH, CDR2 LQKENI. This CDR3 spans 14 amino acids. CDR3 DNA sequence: TGTGCCAGCTCATCGACAGGACGGTCCTACGAGCAGTACTTC. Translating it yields CASSSTGRSYEQYF.

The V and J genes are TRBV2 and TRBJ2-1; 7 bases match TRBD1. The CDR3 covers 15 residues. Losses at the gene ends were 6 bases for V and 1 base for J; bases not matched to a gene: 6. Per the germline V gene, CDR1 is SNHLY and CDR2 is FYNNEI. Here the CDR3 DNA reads TGTGCCAGCAGGGCAAGGGGGCAATCCTACAATGAGCAGTTCTTC. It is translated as CASRARGQSYNEQFF.

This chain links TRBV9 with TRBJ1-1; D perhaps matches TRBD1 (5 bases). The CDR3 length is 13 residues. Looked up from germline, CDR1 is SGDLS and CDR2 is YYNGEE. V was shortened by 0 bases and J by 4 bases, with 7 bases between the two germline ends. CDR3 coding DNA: TGTGCCAGCAGCGTAGGGGGCACCACTGAAGCTTTCTTT. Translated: CASSVGGTTEAFF.

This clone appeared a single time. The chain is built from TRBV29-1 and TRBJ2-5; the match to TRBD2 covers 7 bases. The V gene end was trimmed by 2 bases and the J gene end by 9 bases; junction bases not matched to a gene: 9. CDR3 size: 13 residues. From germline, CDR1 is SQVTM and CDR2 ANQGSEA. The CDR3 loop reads CSVELNLGGAQYF. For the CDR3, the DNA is TGCAGCGTTGAATTAAACTTGGGGGGGGCCCAGTACTTC.

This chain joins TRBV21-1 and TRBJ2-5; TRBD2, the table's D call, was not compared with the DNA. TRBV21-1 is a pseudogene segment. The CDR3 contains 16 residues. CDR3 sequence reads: CASSPGASGRGETQYF. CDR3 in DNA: TGTGCCAGCAGCCCTGGGGCTAGCGGGAGGGGAGAGACCCAGTACTTC.

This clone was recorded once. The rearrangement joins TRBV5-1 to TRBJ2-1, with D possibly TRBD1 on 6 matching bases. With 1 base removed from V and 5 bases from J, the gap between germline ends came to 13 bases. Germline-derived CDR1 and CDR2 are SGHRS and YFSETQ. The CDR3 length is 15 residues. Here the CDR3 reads CASSLSGQTNNEQFF. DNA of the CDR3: TGCGCCAGCAGCTTGTCAGGACAGACCAACAATGAGCAGTTCTTC.

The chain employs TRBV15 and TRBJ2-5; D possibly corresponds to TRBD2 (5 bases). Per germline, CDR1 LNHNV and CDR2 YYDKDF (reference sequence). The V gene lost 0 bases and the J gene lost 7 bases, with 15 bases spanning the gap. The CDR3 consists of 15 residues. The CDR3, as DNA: TGTGCCACCAGCAGAGAGTGGAGAGGGAGAGGGACCCAGTACTTC. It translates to CATSREWRGRGTQYF.

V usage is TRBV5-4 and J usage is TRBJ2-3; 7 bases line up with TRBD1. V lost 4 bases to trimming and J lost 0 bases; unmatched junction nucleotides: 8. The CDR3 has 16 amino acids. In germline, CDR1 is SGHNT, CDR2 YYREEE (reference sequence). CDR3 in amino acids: CASSTGAQPSTDTQYF. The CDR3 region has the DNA TGTGCCAGCAGCACAGGGGCGCAGCCTAGCACAGATACGCAGTATTTT.

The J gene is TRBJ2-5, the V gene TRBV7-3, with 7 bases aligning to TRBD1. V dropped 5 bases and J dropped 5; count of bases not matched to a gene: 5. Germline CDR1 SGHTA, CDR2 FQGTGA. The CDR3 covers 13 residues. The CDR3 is CASSRGTAETQYF. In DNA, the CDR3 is TGTGCCAGCAGCCGAGGGACAGCCGAGACCCAGTACTTC.

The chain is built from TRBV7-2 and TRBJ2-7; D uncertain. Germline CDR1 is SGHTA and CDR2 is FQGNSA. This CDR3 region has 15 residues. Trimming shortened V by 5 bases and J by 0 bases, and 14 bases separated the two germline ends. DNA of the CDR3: TGTGCCAGCAGCCAAGACTCGAAAGACTCCTACGAGCAGTACTTC. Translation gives CASSQDSKDSYEQYF.

CDR3 bases: TGTGCCAGCTCACCGGGAGGAAACACCATATATTTT. Protein: CASSPGGNTIYF. The chain links TRBV18 to TRBJ1-3; no definite D call. Germline V lookup: CDR1 KGHSH, CDR2 LQKENI. The CDR3 consists of 12 residues. Trimming cost V 3 bases and J 4 bases, with 4 bases left between them.

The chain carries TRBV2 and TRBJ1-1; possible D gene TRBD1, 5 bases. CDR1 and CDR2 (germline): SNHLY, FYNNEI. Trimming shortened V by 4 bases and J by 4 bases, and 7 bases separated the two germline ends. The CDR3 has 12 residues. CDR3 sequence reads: CASSGDGTEAFF. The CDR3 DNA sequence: TGTGCCAGCAGTGGGGACGGCACTGAAGCTTTCTTT.

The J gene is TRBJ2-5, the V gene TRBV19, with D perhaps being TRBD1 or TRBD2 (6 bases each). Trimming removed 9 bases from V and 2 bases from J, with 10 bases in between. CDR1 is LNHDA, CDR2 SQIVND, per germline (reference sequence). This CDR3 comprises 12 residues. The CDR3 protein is CASQGGQETQYF. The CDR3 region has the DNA TGTGCCAGCCAAGGGGGGCAAGAGACCCAGTACTTC.

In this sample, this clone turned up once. CDR3 sequence: CASSQDIMGSGGANEQFF. CDR3 DNA: TGCGCCAGCAGCCAAGATATCATGGGTAGCGGGGGGGCCAATGAGCAGTTCTTC. V gene TRBV4-3 combines with J gene TRBJ2-1; 11 nucleotides align to TRBD2. This CDR3 region has 18 residues. Germline V lookup: CDR1 LGHNA, CDR2 YSLEER. V dropped 0 bases and J dropped 6; count of bases not matched to a gene: 10.

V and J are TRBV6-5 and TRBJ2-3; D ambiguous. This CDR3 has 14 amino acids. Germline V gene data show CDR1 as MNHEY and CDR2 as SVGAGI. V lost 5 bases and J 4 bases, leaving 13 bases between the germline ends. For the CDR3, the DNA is TGTGCCAGCAGTCTCCTCTCTTCTCCAGATACGCAGTATTTT. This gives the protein CASSLLSSPDTQYF.

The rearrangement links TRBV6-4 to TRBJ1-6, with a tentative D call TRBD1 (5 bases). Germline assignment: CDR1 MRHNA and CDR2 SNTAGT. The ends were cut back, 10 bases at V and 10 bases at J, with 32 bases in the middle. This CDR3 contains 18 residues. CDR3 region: CAIPPRGPLMISMSPLHF. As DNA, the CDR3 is TGTGCCATCCCCCCTAGGGGACCCCTTATGATTTCCATGTCACCCCTCCACTTT.